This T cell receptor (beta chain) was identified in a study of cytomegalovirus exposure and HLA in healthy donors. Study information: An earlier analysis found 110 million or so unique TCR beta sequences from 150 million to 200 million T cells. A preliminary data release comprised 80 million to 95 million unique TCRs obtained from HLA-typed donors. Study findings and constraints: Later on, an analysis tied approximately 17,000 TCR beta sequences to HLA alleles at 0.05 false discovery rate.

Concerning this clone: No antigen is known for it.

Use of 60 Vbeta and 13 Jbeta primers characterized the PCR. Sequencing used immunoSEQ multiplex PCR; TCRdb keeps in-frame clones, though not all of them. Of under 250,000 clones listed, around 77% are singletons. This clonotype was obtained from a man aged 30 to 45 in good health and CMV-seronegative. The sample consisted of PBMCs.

This CDR3 reads CASSLIVRGGYGYTF. DNA of the CDR3: TGTGCCAGCAGTTTAATAGTCCGAGGGGGTTATGGCTACACCTTC. This chain connects TRBV28 to TRBJ1-2; maybe TRBD1 (6 bases). The CDR3 is made up of 15 amino acids. CDR1 MDHEN and CDR2 SYDVKM come from the germline V gene. V was clipped by 2 bases and J by 5 bases, with 15 bases between them.